This T cell receptor (beta chain) was obtained from a study of blood T cell repertoires in COVID-19 (dated by TCRdb to the early 2020s). At the level of the whole study: The collaborator samples originated in the United States, Italy and Spain and spanned the acute and convalescent phases of COVID-19. Subjects who had been exposed to COVID-19, were actively infected with it, or had recovered from it provided the deeply sampled blood TCRbeta repertoires that made up the dataset. Where available, HLA class I and class II types were taken from metadata supplied by the sample provider and were not determined by assay-based typing. A de-identified subject ID, COVID-19 status, age in years and sex were almost always included in the sample metadata. The prospective study material was composed of cDNA or gDNA derived from T cells, B-cell-depleted T cells, or PBMCs. The repertoires were released in a freely available public database intended as a resource for research on the immune response to SARS-CoV-2. Samples came from the ongoing ImmuneRACE study (first 160 participants) plus 1,254 subjects from 6 global collaborators. Overall results and qualifications from the work: How much clinical and demographic metadata was included differed by source and by participant, and the metadata was provided uncurated.

With regard to this clone: This clone's antigen is unknown. No quality values exist for individual bases; no much larger clone is one base distant.

A second Seattle source provided samples from volunteer blood donors who had recovered from COVID-19. Whole blood was collected in K2EDTA tubes by collaborating institutions according to the institutions' own protocols. For TCRbeta analysis, collaborators shipped samples as frozen whole blood, isolated PBMCs, or DNA extracted from either of those sample types. V drops 4 bases and J drops 4 bases, leaving 15 bases in between. Taken from the germline V gene, the CDR1 and CDR2 loops are SGHTA and FQGNSA. The cysteine opens and the phenylalanine closes a CDR3 of 15 amino acids. Here the CDR3 DNA is all that survives: 45 bases in frame from base 1. TCRbeta CDR3 regions were amplified from genomic DNA using the immunoSEQ Assay, a bias-controlled multiplex PCR. The study's own analysis went as follows. The number of nucleated cells in each sample was estimated by amplification of reference gene primers within the assay. To quantify the absolute abundance of each unique TCRbeta CDR3 rearrangement, sequence reads were collapsed and filtered. For each sample, productive Simpson clonality was calculated by taking the square root of Simpson's diversity index across productive rearrangements. TCRdb mirrors the immuneACCESS table, restricted to in-frame sequences. Some clones are absent from its copies; in checked studies, under half trace to an unresolved V gene, and the reason for the others is unknown. V, J and clone size reflect that table, while D and trimming were determined from the DNA. For this sample the table gives roughly 170,000 clones, of which more than 75% were detected only once. 0.8% to 1% of the sample is taken by the ten largest.

The chain links TRBV7-2 with TRBJ2-3; perhaps TRBD2 is the D gene, with 6 bases matching. This TCR came from a woman younger than 30 who had recovered from COVID-19. The sequenced material came from peripheral blood. CDR3 region: CASSSAEGKADTQYF. The nucleotides are TGTGCCAGCAGCTCGGCGGAGGGGAAGGCAGATACGCAGTATTTT.